Sequencing of this TCR beta chain was carried out in a study of T cell responses to AZD1222 COVID-19 vaccine. Findings and limits, study-wide: Researchers report vaccine-associated CD4 TCRs spanning spike, with dominance at 160-218 and 743-854.

Notes on this clone: Its antigen remains unidentified.

TCRdb's table, derived via immunoSEQ multiplex PCR, lists solely in-frame clones and lacks some. The sample carries more than 140,000 clones, about 93% recorded once. The CDR3 has 13 amino acids. The germline CDR1 and CDR2 sequences are SGHRS and YFSETQ. V was cut by 4 bases and J by 0 bases, with 7 bases left in between. This chain connects TRBV5-1 to TRBJ1-1, with a possible D match to TRBD1 (5 bases). This clonotype was sampled from an adult in good health. The input for sequencing was peripheral blood, taken on day 0 of AZD1222 vaccination. The CDR3 sequence is CASSVGVNTEAFF. The DNA of the CDR3 is TGCGCCAGCAGCGTAGGGGTGAACACTGAAGCTTTCTTT.